A single sample is the source of the 6 T cell receptor beta chains below, sequenced in a study of blood T cell repertoires in COVID-19. The method was immunoSEQ multiplex PCR; TCRdb's version includes in-frame clones alone and lacks a portion of them. The sample records hundreds of thousands of clones, roughly 88% being singletons. The sequencing input was peripheral blood. The receptor source for this set is a human donor in a cohort sampled during active COVID-19.

V and J are TRBV27 and TRBJ2-7; D possibly corresponds to TRBD2 (6 bases). The CDR3 contains 14 residues. V was pared by 6 bases and J by 2 bases, with 14 bases between. Germline V gives CDR1 MNHEY, CDR2 SMNVEV (reference sequence). The chain's CDR3 is CASSTGGRPYEQYF. The CDR3 DNA follows: TGTGCCAGCAGCACCGGGGGTCGGCCCTACGAGCAGTACTTC.

This chain joins TRBV5-6 and TRBJ1-1; TRBD1 matches at 8 bases. The ends lost 0 bases at V and 1 base at J; junction bases unmatched: 8. CDR3 length: 17 residues. Germline V gives CDR1 SGHDT, CDR2 YYEEEE. This CDR3 is CASSLGDFGTGNTEAFF. The CDR3, as DNA: TGTGCCAGCAGCTTGGGAGATTTTGGGACAGGGAACACTGAAGCTTTCTTT.

V gene TRBV14 combines with J gene TRBJ2-3, with no clear D. Germline V CDR1 and CDR2: SGHDN, FVKESK. The CDR3 sequence is 17 residues long. V lost 2 bases, J lost 2 bases, and 17 bases lay in between. CDR3 DNA: TGTGCCAGCAGCCAACGGCCGTGGCTAGTCCACACAGATACGCAGTATTTT. Translating gives CASSQRPWLVHTDTQYF.

This sequence joins TRBV7-2 and TRBJ1-1; no reliable D call. Germline lookup yields CDR1 SGHTA and CDR2 FQGNSA. Trimming left V 1 base short and J 5 bases short, with 14 bases between. The CDR3 is 15 amino acids. CDR3 DNA sequence: TGTGCCAGCAGCTTAGTCGAGAGGAAACGGACTGAAGCTTTCTTT. It encodes CASSLVERKRTEAFF.

This chain joins TRBV15 and TRBJ2-5; 8 positions match TRBD2. Trimming at V came to 5 bases and at J to 5 bases, leaving 7 bases not matched to a gene. This CDR3 contains 14 residues. The germline gives CDR1 LNHNV, CDR2 YYDKDF (reference sequence). CDR3 in amino acids: CATSARREGETQYF. The DNA for the CDR3 is TGTGCCACCAGCGCGCGACGGGAGGGGGAGACCCAGTACTTC.

This clone appeared once. This chain joins TRBV27 and TRBJ1-6, with a weak D call TRBD1 (5 bases). The CDR3 consists of 14 residues. Trimming shortened V by 4 bases and J by 5 bases, and 9 bases separated the two germline ends. Per the germline V gene, CDR1 is MNHEY and CDR2 is SMNVEV (reference sequence). The CDR3 here is CASSSDRNNSPLHF. The DNA of the CDR3 is TGTGCCAGCAGTTCCGACAGAAATAATTCACCCCTCCACTTT.